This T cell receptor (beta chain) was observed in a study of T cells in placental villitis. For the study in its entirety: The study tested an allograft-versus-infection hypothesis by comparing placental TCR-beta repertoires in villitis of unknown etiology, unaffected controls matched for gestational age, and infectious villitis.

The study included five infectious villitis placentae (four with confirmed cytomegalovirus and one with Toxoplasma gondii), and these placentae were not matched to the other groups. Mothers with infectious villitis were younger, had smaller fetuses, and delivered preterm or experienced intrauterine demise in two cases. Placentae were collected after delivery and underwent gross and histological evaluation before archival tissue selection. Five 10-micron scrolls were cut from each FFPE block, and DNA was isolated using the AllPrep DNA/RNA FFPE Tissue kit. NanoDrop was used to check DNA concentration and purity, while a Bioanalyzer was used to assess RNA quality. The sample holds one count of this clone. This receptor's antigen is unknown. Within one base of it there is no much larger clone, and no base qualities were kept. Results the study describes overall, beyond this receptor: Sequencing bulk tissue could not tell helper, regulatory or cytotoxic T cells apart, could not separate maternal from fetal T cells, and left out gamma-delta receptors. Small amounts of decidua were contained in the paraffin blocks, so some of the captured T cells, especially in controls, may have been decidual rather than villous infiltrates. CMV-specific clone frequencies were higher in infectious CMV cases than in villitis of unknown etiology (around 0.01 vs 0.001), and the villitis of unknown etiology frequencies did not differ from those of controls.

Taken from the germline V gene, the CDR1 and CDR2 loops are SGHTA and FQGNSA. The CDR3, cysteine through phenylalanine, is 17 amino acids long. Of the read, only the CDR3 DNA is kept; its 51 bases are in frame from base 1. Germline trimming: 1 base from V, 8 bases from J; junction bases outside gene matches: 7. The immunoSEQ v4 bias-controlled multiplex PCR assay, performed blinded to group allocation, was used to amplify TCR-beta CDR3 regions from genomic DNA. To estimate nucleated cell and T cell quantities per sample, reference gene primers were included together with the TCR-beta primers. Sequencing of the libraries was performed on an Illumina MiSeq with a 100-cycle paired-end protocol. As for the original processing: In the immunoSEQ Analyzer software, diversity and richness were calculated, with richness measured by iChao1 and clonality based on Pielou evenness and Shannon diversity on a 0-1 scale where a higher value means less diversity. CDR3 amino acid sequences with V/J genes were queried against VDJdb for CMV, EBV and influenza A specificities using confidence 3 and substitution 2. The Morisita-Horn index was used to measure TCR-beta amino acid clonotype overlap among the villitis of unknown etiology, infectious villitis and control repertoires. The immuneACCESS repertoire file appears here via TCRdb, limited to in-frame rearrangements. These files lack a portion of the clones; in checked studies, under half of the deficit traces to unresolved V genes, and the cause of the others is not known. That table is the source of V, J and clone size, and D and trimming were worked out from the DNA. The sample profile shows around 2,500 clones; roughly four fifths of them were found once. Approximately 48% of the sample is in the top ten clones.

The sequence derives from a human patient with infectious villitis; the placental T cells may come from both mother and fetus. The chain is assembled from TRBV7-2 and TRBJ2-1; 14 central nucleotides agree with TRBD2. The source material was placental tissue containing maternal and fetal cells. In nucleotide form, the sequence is TGTGCCAGCAGCTTAGATTGGACTAGCGGGGGGTTGGATGAGCAGTTCTTC. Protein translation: CASSLDWTSGGLDEQFF.